This T cell receptor (beta chain) was sequenced for a study of CD8 T cells in Susac syndrome. Random hexamers were used to reverse transcribe an amount of about 0.45 to 1 ug RNA. Across 54 Vbeta and 13 Jbeta, immunoSEQ multiplex PCR amplified TCR beta CDR3. One entry per CDR3 protein, called by TCRdb with MiXCR from the immunoSEQ multiplex PCR reads. The data show about 300,000 distinct CDR3 sequences, with about 91% seen just once and about 0.17% held by the top ten. The receptor's source is a human donor with multiple sclerosis. Source material: CD8+ T cells from PBMCs.

Here the CDR3 reads CASSLGGSRYTDTQYF. The CDR3 region has the DNA TGTGCCAGCAGTTTAGGGGGGAGCCGGTACACAGATACGCAGTATTTT. The chain combines TRBV12-3 or TRBV12-4 with TRBJ2-3; D is perhaps TRBD1 or TRBD2 (5 bases each). V was cut by 1 base and J by 2 bases, with 13 bases left in between. The CDR3 contains 16 residues.